This TCR beta chain derives from a study of cytomegalovirus exposure and HLA in healthy donors. Findings of the study overall: The sole available immune exposure information was CMV serostatus. Sequencing likely generated an artifact that appeared as a cluster of highly shared sequence variants. TCR beta sequences reportedly predicted most subjects' HLA-A and HLA-B alleles accurately.

The CDR3 spans 16 residues. V was shortened by 5 bases and J by 0 bases, with 14 bases between the two germline ends. CDR1 is KGHSY and CDR2 is FQNENV in the germline V gene. This clone was picked up one time. Its antigen remains unidentified. 13 Jbeta primers and 60 Vbeta primers were used for the PCR. The data were produced by immunoSEQ multiplex PCR, yet TCRdb's version contains in-frame clones alone and is incomplete. The table shows 140,000 to 150,000 clones, with nearly 80% occurring only once. The TCR sequence derives from a woman aged 25 to 39 in good health and CMV-seronegative. The specimen was PBMCs. This chain links TRBV16 with TRBJ1-3; a possible D gene is TRBD1 (5 bases). Here the CDR3 reads CASSLTQGISGNTIYF. CDR3 bases: TGTGCCAGCAGCTTGACCCAGGGAATCTCTGGAAACACCATATATTTT.